Listed here is a single T cell receptor beta chain. A much larger clonotype is one base distant, so this may be a read error. Here the CDR3 omits its conserved ending phenylalanine or tryptophan, so a read error is the likely source. The data stem from a study of tumor-infiltrating lymphocytes in primary liver carcinoma. The source of the blood RNA was unsorted whole blood, and germline DNA was extracted as well. Constant-region priming of around 500 ng total RNA yielded TCR beta cDNA. TCR beta libraries came from three nested multiplex PCR rounds using slightly modified ARM-PCR. Each CDR3 protein gets one entry after TCRdb re-called the multiplex PCR reads with MiXCR. The repertoire consists of approximately 340,000 distinct CDR3 sequences, with 65% occurring once and the leading ten covering under 8%. The specimen was peripheral blood. The clonotype comes from a man aged 35 to 55 with primary liver carcinoma and hepatitis B virus infection.

Written as DNA, the CDR3 is TGTGCCACCGCGGACAGGGGCCTGACCGGCTACACCCTC. Amino acids: CATADRGLTGYTL. The chain couples TRBV12-3 or TRBV12-4 to TRBJ1-2, with TRBD1 identical over 9 bases. Trimming removed 10 bases from V and 8 bases from J; junction bases left unmatched: 11. The CDR3 contains 13 residues.